This T cell receptor (beta chain) was sequenced in a study of blood T cell repertoires in COVID-19. Overall study: Samples came from the United States, Italy and Spain, spanning acute and convalescent COVID-19. Nucleic acid was either cDNA or gDNA, and it came from T cells, B-cell-depleted T cells, or PBMCs.

This CDR3 spans 13 amino acids. Germline CDR1 is SGHVS and CDR2 is FQNEAQ. V was clipped by 1 base and J by 7 bases, with 11 bases between them. Per the authors' pipeline: Cell counts per sample came from amplifying reference gene primers. Profiling relied on immunoSEQ multiplex PCR, and the TCRdb table lists in-frame clones only, not all of them. Clonal size and the V and J genes are those of that table, whereas D and trimming came from the DNA. The sample lists approximately 76,000 clones; over 75% were seen once. The specimen was peripheral blood. The receptor comes from a man in his fifties or sixties with acute or convalescent COVID-19. This sequence joins TRBV7-8 and TRBJ2-7; D is unresolved. The CDR3 protein is CASSLGGEREQYF. CDR3 in DNA: TGTGCCAGCAGCTTAGGCGGTGAACGGGAGCAGTACTTC.